The 25 T cell receptor beta chains given below trace back to one sample, sequenced in a study of human T cells and chemical hapten exposure. Time point specified: pre-sensitization, week 0. Indicated treatment: therapeutic diphenylcyclopropenone sensitization with weekly scalp DPC. In TCRdb, the RACE reads were re-called with MiXCR into one record per CDR3 protein. The sample lists around 380,000 distinct CDR3 sequences; about 5% were seen once. The sample was whole blood, taken in connection with sensitization to the hapten diphenylcyclopropenone (DPC). The receptors were gathered from a woman under 30 with alopecia areata. Some clones in this sample may be carry-over from other donors' samples.

This clonotype was observed a handful of times. The chain couples TRBV7-6 to TRBJ2-1; the D gene is possibly TRBD2 (6 bases). V was shortened by 2 bases and J by 5 bases, with 7 bases between the two germline ends. Germline V lookup: CDR1 SGHVS, CDR2 FNYEAQ. The CDR3 sequence is 13 residues long. The CDR3 loop reads CASSLREDNEQFF. The CDR3 DNA reads TGTGCCAGCAGCTTAAGGGAGGACAATGAGCAGTTCTTC.

This clonotype occurred many times. The chain combines TRBV7-3 with TRBJ1-3; D is uncertain. The CDR3 covers 15 residues. Germline V gene lookup returns CDR1 SGHTA and CDR2 FQGTGA. The V end lost 1 base, the J end lost 1 base, and 8 bases lay between the germline ends. DNA of the CDR3: TGTGCCAGCAGCTTAAACGCAAGATCTGGAAACACCATATATTTT. Its protein product is CASSLNARSGNTIYF.

This clonotype was seen a few times. The chain employs TRBV4-1 and TRBJ2-5, with 7 bases fitting TRBD2. The CDR3 length is 15 residues. In germline, CDR1 is MGHRA, CDR2 YSYEKL. The junction had 10 bases not matched to a gene; V was cut back by 0 bases and J by 9 bases. The CDR3 protein is CASSQEVAGGVAQYF. Written as DNA, the CDR3 is TGCGCCAGCAGCCAAGAGGTAGCGGGCGGAGTGGCCCAGTACTTC.

This clonotype was detected ten times or more. The chain recombines TRBV5-1 with TRBJ2-5, with D perhaps TRBD2 (6 bases). The V end was cut by 4 bases, the J end by 5 bases, with 12 bases between. Germline V lookup: CDR1 SGHRS, CDR2 YFSETQ. The CDR3 totals 13 residues. The DNA for the CDR3 is TGCGCCAGCAGCCCCGGACGGGAGGAGACCCAGTACTTC. This translates into CASSPGREETQYF. Full variable domain (missing parts from reference TRBV5-1 and TRBJ2-5): KAGVTQTPRYLIKTRGQQVTLSCSPISGHRSVSWYQQTPGQGLQFLFEYFSETQRNKGNFPGRFSGRQFSNSRSEMNVSTLELGDSALYLCASSPGREETQYFGPGTRLLVL.

J is TRBJ1-1 and V is TRBV9; 11 positions agree with TRBD1. From germline, CDR1 is SGDLS and CDR2 YYNGEE. Trimming cost V 0 bases and J 11 bases; bases outside gene matches: 6. This CDR3 region has 14 residues. The chain's CDR3 is CASSVDGQGAKAFF. CDR3 coding DNA: TGTGCCAGCAGCGTAGATGGACAGGGGGCTAAGGCTTTCTTT.

This clonotype was observed many times. The chain is built from TRBV7-2 and TRBJ2-5, with 8 bases matching TRBD1. Trimming took 2 bases from V and 2 from J; bases not matched to a gene: 4. The CDR3 has 15 amino acids. Germline-derived CDR1 and CDR2 are SGHTA and FQGNSA. CDR3 protein: CASSLNGQGQETQYF. CDR3 nucleotides: TGTGCCAGCAGCTTAAACGGACAGGGACAAGAGACCCAGTACTTC. Based on the CDR3 plus reference TRBV7-2 and TRBJ2-5, the full variable domain is GAGVSQSPSNKVTEKGKDVELRCDPISGHTALYWYRQSLGQGLEFLIYFQGNSAPDKSGLPSDRFSAERTGGSVSTLTIQRTQQEDSAVYLCASSLNGQGQETQYFGPGTRLLVL.

This clonotype was observed many times. This rearrangement joins TRBV10-3 to TRBJ2-7, with D uncertain. CDR3 length equals 13 residues. The germline V gene encodes CDR1 ENHRY and CDR2 SYGVKD. V lost 3 bases and J lost 4, with 10 bases in between. CDR3 in amino acids: CAISDLDGYEQYF. The CDR3 DNA sequence: TGTGCCATCAGTGATCTGGACGGTTACGAGCAGTACTTC.

At least ten counts were recorded for this clonotype. The V gene is TRBV2, the J gene TRBJ2-1; the D is unclear. CDR3 length: 15 amino acids. Trimming took 6 bases from V and 0 from J, leaving 12 bases between them. From germline, CDR1 is SNHLY and CDR2 FYNNEI. CDR3 bases: TGTGCCAGCAGCCTGGACGCAAGCTCCTACAATGAGCAGTTCTTC. As protein: CASSLDASSYNEQFF.

This clonotype appeared many times. The rearrangement uses TRBV7-2 and TRBJ2-3; tentatively, D is TRBD1 or TRBD2 (5 bases each). The CDR3 runs 14 residues. V dropped 1 base and J dropped 11 bases, with 16 bases sitting between them. Germline V lookup: CDR1 SGHTA, CDR2 FQGNSA. CDR3 residues: CASSLGDLLRRQYF. The CDR3 DNA sequence: TGTGCCAGCAGCTTAGGGGACCTACTTCGGAGGCAGTATTTT. The whole variable domain, filled in from reference TRBV7-2 and TRBJ2-3, reads GAGVSQSPSNKVTEKGKDVELRCDPISGHTALYWYRQSLGQGLEFLIYFQGNSAPDKSGLPSDRFSAERTGGSVSTLTIQRTQQEDSAVYLCASSLGDLLRRQYFGPGTRLTVL.

The chain couples TRBV4-3 to TRBJ2-7; D might be TRBD1 (6 bases). Germline lookup yields CDR1 LGHNA and CDR2 YSLEER. The V gene lost 2 bases and the J gene lost 3 bases, with 11 bases spanning the gap. This CDR3 contains 14 residues. For the CDR3, the DNA is TGCGCCAGCAGCCAAACAACAGGGTTCTACGAGCAGTACTTC. Amino acids: CASSQTTGFYEQYF.

This clonotype turned up a few times. V is TRBV7-2 and J is TRBJ2-5; the match to TRBD2 covers 10 bases. This CDR3 is built from 17 residues. Germline-derived CDR1 and CDR2 are SGHTA and FQGNSA. V dropped 1 base and J dropped 0; count of bases not matched to a gene: 5. For the CDR3, the DNA is TGTGCCAGCAGCTTAGTAGCTAGCGGGGGCCACCAAGAGACCCAGTACTTC. As protein: CASSLVASGGHQETQYF. Full variable domain (remainder filled in from reference TRBV7-2 and TRBJ2-5): GAGVSQSPSNKVTEKGKDVELRCDPISGHTALYWYRQSLGQGLEFLIYFQGNSAPDKSGLPSDRFSAERTGGSVSTLTIQRTQQEDSAVYLCASSLVASGGHQETQYFGPGTRLLVL.

The sample holds many counts of this clonotype. The chain links TRBV5-1 to TRBJ1-3; D is undetermined. The germline V gene encodes CDR1 SGHRS and CDR2 YFSETQ. This CDR3 region has 15 residues. Trimming cost V 3 bases and J 0 bases, with 10 bases left between them. As DNA, the CDR3 is TGCGCCAGCAGCTCAACAGCGTCCTCTGGAAACACCATATATTTT. Translated: CASSSTASSGNTIYF.

To note about this clonotype: A much larger clone sits a single nucleotide away, making a read error possible. The chain recombines TRBV10-3 with TRBJ1-1; no definite D call. Germline V gene sequence: CDR1 ENHRY, CDR2 SYGVKD. CDR3 length: 15 residues. CDR3 DNA: TGTGCCATCAGTGAGTCGGACGGATTGAACACTGTAGCTTTCTTT. Its protein is CAISESDGLNTVAFF.

This clonotype was seen more than once but under ten times. The rearrangement uses TRBV6-6 and TRBJ1-2; D gene uncertain. Trimming took off 5 bases at V and 4 bases at J, with 17 bases between the two ends. CDR1 is MNHNY, CDR2 SVGAGI, per germline (reference sequence). CDR3 length: 15 amino acids. CDR3 coding DNA: TGTGCCAGCAGTCGCCAGGATAGGCAGACCTATGGCTACACCTTC. Translation: CASSRQDRQTYGYTF.

This clonotype showed up just a few times. The genes are TRBV19 and TRBJ2-1; no clear D. Trimming pared 3 bases from V and 9 bases from J, leaving 9 bases between. In germline, CDR1 is LNHDA, CDR2 SQIVND (reference sequence). This CDR3 spans 12 amino acids. DNA of the CDR3: TGTGCCAGTAGTATTAGTTTAGGTGAGCAGTTCTTC. Amino acid sequence: CASSISLGEQFF.

V is TRBV21-1 and J is TRBJ1-5. TRBV21-1 represents a pseudogene. The length of the CDR3 is 15 residues. CDR3 protein: CASSKEEEPDQPQHF. CDR3 DNA sequence: TGTGCCAGCAGCAAAGAAGAGGAACCTGATCAGCCCCAGCATTTT.

This clonotype has at least ten counts. The gene calls are TRBV3-1 and TRBJ2-7; the match to TRBD2 covers 9 bases. V lost 0 bases to trimming and J lost 1 base; unmatched junction nucleotides: 7. Germline-derived CDR1 and CDR2 are LGHDT and YNNKEL (reference sequence). The CDR3 has 17 residues. CDR3 DNA: TGTGCCAGCAGCCAAGATGCGGGAGGGGCCGGGTCCTACGAGCAGTACTTC. Translated, it gives CASSQDAGGAGSYEQYF.

The chain carries TRBV18 and TRBJ2-3, with 8 nucleotides matching TRBD2. V was pared by 1 base and J by 0 bases, with 6 bases of the junction left unmatched. The germline gives CDR1 KGHSH, CDR2 LQKENI. CDR3 size: 17 residues. CDR3 protein: CASSPRAGGASTDTQYF. CDR3 DNA sequence: TGTGCCAGCTCACCACGTGCGGGGGGCGCTAGCACAGATACGCAGTATTTT.

This clonotype has a count of ten or more. This chain joins TRBV6-1 and TRBJ1-1, with D maybe TRBD1 (5 bases). The length of the CDR3 is 15 residues. V shed 5 bases and J shed 1 base, with 14 bases lying between them. Germline lookup yields CDR1 MNHNS and CDR2 SASEGT. The CDR3: CASSPRVRANTEAFF. CDR3 nucleotide sequence: TGTGCCAGCAGTCCCCGGGTCAGGGCGAACACTGAAGCTTTCTTT.

This clonotype showed up many times. The chain joins TRBV20-1 to TRBJ1-1, with 7 bases matching TRBD1. After removal of 0 bases from V and 2 bases from J, the junction contained 3 bases not matched to a gene. This CDR3 has 14 residues. Looked up from germline, CDR1 is DFQATT and CDR2 is SNEGSKA (reference sequence). CDR3 region: CSARDGQVNTEAFF. The CDR3 DNA reads as TGCAGTGCTAGAGATGGACAGGTCAACACTGAAGCTTTCTTT.

This clonotype came up many times. This chain uses TRBV6-5 with TRBJ1-2, with 7 bases fitting TRBD1. The germline V gene has CDR1 MNHEY and CDR2 SVGAGI. V was pared by 6 bases and J by 2 bases, with 6 bases of the junction left unmatched. The CDR3 has 14 residues. The chain's CDR3 is CASRPPQGNYGYTF. CDR3 coding DNA: TGTGCCAGCAGACCCCCACAGGGGAACTATGGCTACACCTTC.

This clonotype occurred many times. V is TRBV6-5 and J is TRBJ2-3, with TRBD1 identical over 10 bases. The V gene end was trimmed by 7 bases and the J gene end by 4 bases; junction bases not matched to a gene: 8. The CDR3 loop spans 15 amino acids. In germline, CDR1 is MNHEY, CDR2 SVGAGI. CDR3 region: CASNKGTGEPDTQYF. CDR3 coding DNA: TGTGCCAGCAACAAAGGGACAGGGGAGCCAGATACGCAGTATTTT.

This clonotype was observed many times. The chain links TRBV5-1 to TRBJ2-3; D might be TRBD1 (5 bases). This CDR3 is built from 15 residues. V dropped 0 bases and J dropped 6 bases, with 14 bases sitting between them. Germline loops: CDR1 SGHRS, CDR2 YFSETQ. CDR3 coding DNA: TGCGCCAGCAGCTTGGGGATTACAGGTCAGGATACGCAGTATTTT. This gives the protein CASSLGITGQDTQYF.

This clonotype was counted between two and nine times. The rearrangement uses TRBV5-4 and TRBJ2-5, with 8 bases identical to TRBD2. Losses at the gene ends were 2 bases for V and 1 base for J; bases not matched to a gene: 4. The germline CDR1 and CDR2 sequences are SGHNT and YYREEE (reference sequence). This CDR3 comprises 15 residues. CDR3 in amino acids: CASSFGLAVQETQYF. DNA for the CDR3: TGTGCCAGCAGCTTTGGACTAGCAGTCCAAGAGACCCAGTACTTC.

The sample holds a few counts of this clonotype. The chain is built from TRBV5-1 and TRBJ1-4; 8 nucleotides align to TRBD1. CDR3 length equals 16 residues. J gave up 7 bases and V 3 bases, and 11 bases lay outside the gene matches. Germline V gives CDR1 SGHRS, CDR2 YFSETQ. The DNA of the CDR3 is TGCGCCAGCAGCTACGACGCAGGGGGCAATGGTGAAAAACTGTTTTTT. Amino acids: CASSYDAGGNGEKLFF.